The rows below give T cell receptor beta chains drawn from one sample of a study of blood T cell repertoires in COVID-19. Profiling relied on immunoSEQ multiplex PCR, and the TCRdb table lists in-frame clones only, not all of them. This table has about 220,000 clones, 70% to 85% appearing once. Sequencing was performed on PBMCs or T cells enriched from blood (not recorded which). All receptors derive from a man in his forties who had recovered from COVID-19. Each CDR3 is given with its conserved first and last residue. Fields, in order: V gene, J gene, clone size, D gene, CDR3 protein, CDR3 DNA. A D gene is named only where the DNA matches it firmly. Size values are once, few and many counts, or a class for expanded clones, and some rows have none.

V gene: TRBV21-1; J gene: TRBJ1-5; clone size: NA; D gene: NA; CDR3 protein: CASSKVRGVSGKQGPQHF; CDR3 DNA: TGTGCCAGCAGCAAAGTCCGGGGTGTCAGCGGCAAACAGGGGCCCCAGCATTTT
V gene: TRBV30; J gene: TRBJ2-1; clone size: NA; D gene: NA; CDR3 protein: CAWSAGLFSYNEQFF; CDR3 DNA: TGTGCCTGGAGTGCCGGACTGTTCTCCTACAATGAGCAGTTCTTC
V gene: TRBV19; J gene: TRBJ2-3; clone size: once; D gene: NA; CDR3 protein: CASSIKGRGADTQYF; CDR3 DNA: TGTGCCAGTAGTATAAAGGGGAGGGGGGCAGATACGCAGTATTTT
V gene: TRBV29-1; J gene: TRBJ1-2; clone size: few; D gene: NA; CDR3 protein: CSATGPPNYGYTF; CDR3 DNA: TGCAGCGCCACAGGGCCCCCTAACTATGGCTACACCTTC
V gene: TRBV3-1/TRBV3-2; J gene: TRBJ1-1; clone size: NA; D gene: NA; CDR3 protein: CASSRGALRTAEAFF; CDR3 DNA: TGTGCCAGCAGCCGCGGGGCCCTGCGAACAGCTGAAGCTTTCTTT
V gene: TRBV6-5; J gene: TRBJ2-7; clone size: NA; D gene: NA; CDR3 protein: CASTGYGTYEQYF; CDR3 DNA: TGTGCCAGCACCGGGTACGGGACCTACGAGCAGTACTTC
V gene: TRBV30; J gene: TRBJ1-1; clone size: NA; D gene: NA; CDR3 protein: CAWSNDRTEAFF; CDR3 DNA: TGTGCCTGGAGTAACGACAGAACTGAAGCTTTCTTT
V gene: TRBV9; J gene: TRBJ2-5; clone size: NA; D gene: NA; CDR3 protein: CASSVEGGASETQYF; CDR3 DNA: TGTGCCAGCAGCGTAGAAGGAGGGGCCTCGGAGACCCAGTACTTC
V gene: TRBV12-3/TRBV12-4; J gene: TRBJ1-4; clone size: NA; D gene: NA; CDR3 protein: CASSLAEGEKLFF; CDR3 DNA: TGTGCCAGCAGTTTAGCGGAGGGGGAAAAACTGTTTTTT
V gene: TRBV7-3; J gene: TRBJ1-1; clone size: NA; D gene: NA; CDR3 protein: CASSLNGGVNTEAFF; CDR3 DNA: TGTGCCAGCAGCTTAAACGGGGGGGTGAACACTGAAGCTTTCTTT
V gene: TRBV5-1; J gene: TRBJ1-1; clone size: NA; D gene: NA; CDR3 protein: CASSFRGPEAFF; CDR3 DNA: TGCGCCAGCAGCTTTCGAGGGCCTGAAGCTTTCTTT
V gene: TRBV11-2; J gene: TRBJ1-2; clone size: NA; D gene: TRBD1; CDR3 protein: CASTMPGTGPYTF; CDR3 DNA: TGTGCCAGCACCATGCCTGGGACAGGGCCCTACACCTTC
V gene: TRBV5-6; J gene: TRBJ2-1; clone size: NA; D gene: NA; CDR3 protein: CASSLVTSNEQFF; CDR3 DNA: TGTGCCAGCAGCTTGGTGACATCCAATGAGCAGTTCTTC
V gene: TRBV11-2; J gene: TRBJ2-7; clone size: few; D gene: NA; CDR3 protein: CASSLSTSGEQYF; CDR3 DNA: TGTGCCAGCAGCTTATCGACCTCGGGCGAGCAGTACTTC
V gene: TRBV3-1/TRBV3-2; J gene: TRBJ2-3; clone size: NA; D gene: NA; CDR3 protein: CASSSGLSSTDTQYF; CDR3 DNA: TGTGCCAGCAGCTCCGGACTATCTAGCACAGATACGCAGTATTTT
V gene: TRBV20-1; J gene: TRBJ2-2; clone size: NA; D gene: TRBD2; CDR3 protein: CSASKASGRDAGELFF; CDR3 DNA: TGCAGTGCTAGTAAAGCTAGCGGGAGGGACGCCGGGGAGCTGTTTTTT
V gene: TRBV6-5; J gene: TRBJ2-7; clone size: NA; D gene: TRBD2; CDR3 protein: CASSWTSGSESYEQYF; CDR3 DNA: TGTGCCAGCAGTTGGACTAGCGGGAGTGAATCCTACGAGCAGTACTTC
V gene: TRBV3-1/TRBV3-2; J gene: TRBJ1-1; clone size: few; D gene: TRBD1; CDR3 protein: CASSPTGRTEAFF; CDR3 DNA: TGTGCCAGCAGCCCGACAGGGAGGACTGAAGCTTTCTTT
V gene: TRBV29-1; J gene: TRBJ1-2; clone size: NA; D gene: TRBD1; CDR3 protein: CSVDRDRGIGYTF; CDR3 DNA: TGCAGCGTTGACCGGGACAGGGGGATTGGCTACACCTTC
V gene: TRBV6-2/TRBV6-3; J gene: TRBJ2-1; clone size: once; D gene: TRBD2; CDR3 protein: CASSLQRGPYNEQFF; CDR3 DNA: TGTGCCAGCAGTTTGCAGCGGGGTCCATACAATGAGCAGTTCTTC
V gene: TRBV15; J gene: TRBJ2-1; clone size: NA; D gene: NA; CDR3 protein: CATSRDAGNEQFF; CDR3 DNA: TGTGCCACCAGCAGAGACGCCGGGAATGAGCAGTTCTTC
V gene: TRBV5-6; J gene: TRBJ1-4; clone size: once; D gene: NA; CDR3 protein: CASSWGVNNEKLFF; CDR3 DNA: TGTGCCAGCAGCTGGGGGGTAAATAATGAAAAACTGTTTTTT
V gene: TRBV4-2; J gene: TRBJ2-3; clone size: NA; D gene: TRBD1; CDR3 protein: CASSQTGTGTDTQYF; CDR3 DNA: TGTGCCAGCAGCCAAACGGGGACAGGCACAGATACGCAGTATTTT
V gene: TRBV15; J gene: TRBJ1-1; clone size: NA; D gene: NA; CDR3 protein: CATSEQGNTEAFF; CDR3 DNA: TGTGCCACCAGCGAACAGGGGAACACTGAAGCTTTCTTT
V gene: TRBV9; J gene: TRBJ1-2; clone size: NA; D gene: TRBD1; CDR3 protein: CASSVGAGGNYGYTF; CDR3 DNA: TGTGCCAGCAGCGTAGGGGCAGGGGGCAACTATGGCTACACCTTC
V gene: TRBV4-3; J gene: TRBJ1-3; clone size: NA; D gene: TRBD1; CDR3 protein: CASSQTGLSGNTIYF; CDR3 DNA: TGCGCCAGCAGCCAGACAGGGCTCTCTGGAAACACCATATATTTT
V gene: TRBV6-5; J gene: TRBJ2-2; clone size: once; D gene: NA; CDR3 protein: CASSPITGELFF; CDR3 DNA: TGTGCCAGCAGTCCCATCACCGGGGAGCTGTTTTTT
V gene: TRBV4-2; J gene: TRBJ2-1; clone size: NA; D gene: TRBD2; CDR3 protein: CASQIRGGSMSSGNEQFF; CDR3 DNA: TGTGCCAGCCAAATTCGGGGGGGCAGCATGAGCTCTGGCAATGAGCAGTTCTTC
V gene: TRBV19; J gene: TRBJ1-6; clone size: NA; D gene: NA; CDR3 protein: CASSARWVNSPLHF; CDR3 DNA: TGTGCCAGTAGTGCGCGGTGGGTTAATTCACCCCTCCACTTT
V gene: TRBV30; J gene: TRBJ1-5; clone size: NA; D gene: NA; CDR3 protein: CAWSVGGDNQPQHF; CDR3 DNA: TGTGCCTGGAGTGTAGGGGGTGACAATCAGCCCCAGCATTTT
V gene: TRBV28; J gene: TRBJ2-7; clone size: NA; D gene: TRBD2; CDR3 protein: CASSFRGLAGEGREQYF; CDR3 DNA: TGTGCCAGCAGTTTTAGAGGACTAGCGGGAGAAGGGCGCGAGCAGTACTTC
V gene: TRBV9; J gene: TRBJ2-7; clone size: NA; D gene: NA; CDR3 protein: CASSVGGTYEQYF; CDR3 DNA: TGTGCCAGCAGCGTTGGCGGTACCTACGAGCAGTACTTC
V gene: TRBV6-5; J gene: TRBJ2-5; clone size: NA; D gene: TRBD2; CDR3 protein: CASRRSGVETQYF; CDR3 DNA: TGTGCCAGCAGACGTAGCGGGGTGGAGACCCAGTACTTC
V gene: TRBV7-8; J gene: TRBJ2-3; clone size: many; D gene: TRBD1; CDR3 protein: CASTVTGVLGDTQYF; CDR3 DNA: TGTGCCAGCACCGTGACAGGGGTGTTAGGAGATACGCAGTATTTT
V gene: TRBV7-2; J gene: TRBJ1-5; clone size: NA; D gene: TRBD1; CDR3 protein: CASSRDRDQPQHF; CDR3 DNA: TGTGCCAGCAGTAGGGACAGGGATCAGCCCCAGCATTTT
V gene: TRBV5-1; J gene: TRBJ1-1; clone size: NA; D gene: NA; CDR3 protein: CASSLGWHNEAFF; CDR3 DNA: TGCGCCAGCAGCTTGGGGTGGCATAATGAAGCTTTCTTT
V gene: TRBV5-1; J gene: TRBJ1-2; clone size: NA; D gene: TRBD1; CDR3 protein: CASNRDRGVGGYTF; CDR3 DNA: TGCGCCAGCAACCGGGACAGGGGAGTGGGTGGCTACACCTTC
V gene: TRBV7-2; J gene: TRBJ1-5; clone size: few; D gene: NA; CDR3 protein: CASSSTVMGQPQHF; CDR3 DNA: TGTGCCAGCAGCTCGACAGTAATGGGTCAGCCCCAGCATTTT
V gene: TRBV21-1; J gene: TRBJ1-5; clone size: NA; D gene: NA; CDR3 protein: CPLSQPQHF; CDR3 DNA: TGTCCCTTGAGTCAGCCCCAGCATTTT
V gene: TRBV6-6; J gene: TRBJ2-1; clone size: NA; D gene: TRBD2; CDR3 protein: CASSHRGRSGTSGFYNEQFF; CDR3 DNA: TGTGCCAGCAGTCACAGGGGGCGCTCCGGGACTAGCGGGTTTTACAATGAGCAGTTCTTC
V gene: TRBV6-5; J gene: TRBJ2-7; clone size: once; D gene: TRBD2; CDR3 protein: CASSYSGLAGHEQYF; CDR3 DNA: TGTGCCAGCAGTTACTCCGGACTAGCGGGACACGAGCAGTACTTC
V gene: TRBV28; J gene: TRBJ2-5; clone size: NA; D gene: NA; CDR3 protein: CASFPEGATETQYF; CDR3 DNA: TGTGCCAGCTTCCCGGAAGGGGCAACGGAGACCCAGTACTTC
V gene: TRBV28; J gene: TRBJ2-7; clone size: NA; D gene: NA; CDR3 protein: CASSLDSPLREQYF; CDR3 DNA: TGTGCCAGCAGTTTAGACTCCCCTCTGAGGGAGCAGTACTTC
V gene: TRBV6-2/TRBV6-3; J gene: TRBJ1-5; clone size: NA; D gene: TRBD1; CDR3 protein: CASSYGTGVSSNQPQHF; CDR3 DNA: TGTGCCAGCAGTTACGGAACAGGGGTCAGTTCGAATCAGCCCCAGCATTTT
V gene: TRBV11-3; J gene: TRBJ2-1; clone size: NA; D gene: TRBD2; CDR3 protein: CASSRGLAGGEQFF; CDR3 DNA: TGTGCCAGCAGCCGGGGACTAGCGGGAGGTGAGCAGTTCTTC
V gene: TRBV6-4; J gene: TRBJ2-7; clone size: NA; D gene: TRBD2; CDR3 protein: CASSDSGLAGGPYEQYF; CDR3 DNA: TGTGCCAGCAGTGACTCAGGACTAGCGGGGGGGCCCTACGAGCAGTACTTC
V gene: TRBV3-1/TRBV3-2; J gene: TRBJ1-4; clone size: NA; D gene: NA; CDR3 protein: CASSHAGGNEKLFF; CDR3 DNA: TGTGCCAGCAGCCACGCGGGGGGCAATGAAAAACTGTTTTTT
V gene: TRBV27; J gene: TRBJ2-3; clone size: NA; D gene: TRBD2; CDR3 protein: CASSLTSAISTDTQYF; CDR3 DNA: TGTGCCAGCAGTCTCACTAGCGCGATTAGCACAGATACGCAGTATTTT
V gene: TRBV27; J gene: TRBJ1-2; clone size: NA; D gene: NA; CDR3 protein: CASSARGIVGYTF; CDR3 DNA: TGTGCCAGCAGTGCCCGCGGCATAGTAGGCTACACCTTC
V gene: TRBV29-1; J gene: TRBJ2-7; clone size: NA; D gene: NA; CDR3 protein: CSGGDSHYEQYF; CDR3 DNA: TGCAGCGGGGGGGACAGTCACTACGAGCAGTACTTC
V gene: TRBV15; J gene: TRBJ2-1; clone size: NA; D gene: TRBD1; CDR3 protein: CATSRRTGENNEQFF; CDR3 DNA: TGTGCCACCAGCAGGAGGACAGGGGAAAACAATGAGCAGTTCTTC
V gene: TRBV23-1; J gene: TRBJ2-5; clone size: few; D gene: NA; CDR3 protein: CASGGMEETQYF; CDR3 DNA: TGCGCCAGCGGCGGGATGGAAGAGACCCAGTACTTC
V gene: TRBV4-3; J gene: TRBJ2-7; clone size: NA; D gene: NA; CDR3 protein: CASSQDHGVSYEQYF; CDR3 DNA: TGCGCCAGCAGCCAAGATCACGGGGTGTCGTACGAGCAGTACTTC
V gene: TRBV30; J gene: TRBJ1-5; clone size: NA; D gene: NA; CDR3 protein: CAWSLTHRDQPQHF; CDR3 DNA: TGTGCCTGGAGTCTAACACACAGGGACCAGCCCCAGCATTTT
V gene: TRBV5-5; J gene: TRBJ2-3; clone size: NA; D gene: TRBD2; CDR3 protein: CASATSGSTDTQYF; CDR3 DNA: TGTGCCAGTGCTACTAGCGGTAGCACAGATACGCAGTATTTT
V gene: TRBV9; J gene: TRBJ1-4; clone size: NA; D gene: TRBD1; CDR3 protein: CASSVGEGAQEKLFF; CDR3 DNA: TGTGCCAGCAGCGTAGGAGAGGGGGCCCAGGAAAAACTGTTTTTT
V gene: TRBV6-1; J gene: TRBJ1-5; clone size: NA; D gene: NA; CDR3 protein: CASSDGPGRQPQHF; CDR3 DNA: TGTGCCAGCAGTGATGGGCCCGGTCGTCAGCCCCAGCATTTT
V gene: TRBV2; J gene: TRBJ2-1; clone size: once; D gene: TRBD2; CDR3 protein: CASSEASANGGRDNEQFF; CDR3 DNA: TGTGCCAGCAGTGAAGCCAGTGCTAATGGCGGGAGGGACAATGAGCAGTTCTTC
V gene: TRBV13; J gene: TRBJ2-7; clone size: NA; D gene: NA; CDR3 protein: CASSLVLSVEPSYEQYF; CDR3 DNA: TGTGCCAGCAGCTTAGTTCTTTCGGTTGAACCCTCCTACGAGCAGTACTTC
V gene: TRBV7-9; J gene: TRBJ1-5; clone size: NA; D gene: NA; CDR3 protein: CASSLRVGQPQHF; CDR3 DNA: TGTGCCAGCAGCCTCAGGGTAGGACAGCCCCAGCATTTT